One TCR beta chain is described in this entry. Which antigen it targets is not known. No much larger clonotype is one base removed from it; base qualities were not supplied. This record belongs to a study of T cell changes during pregnancy in multiple sclerosis (dated by TCRdb to about 2019). The study in broad terms: The study looked at changes in the T cell repertoire across pregnancy in women with multiple sclerosis.

CDR1 SEHNR and CDR2 FQNEAQ are derived from the germline V gene (reference sequence). V is pared back by 5 bases and J by 7 bases, with 2 bases lying between the germline termini. The CDR3 numbers 10 residues from cysteine through phenylalanine. The sequence is cut down to CDR3 DNA, 30 bases in frame from base 1. The method behind the library was the immunoSEQ multiplex PCR assay. Imported from immuneACCESS, the table was reduced by TCRdb to in-frame sequences with V and J called. These copies leave out some clones; in studies compared against another copy, an unresolved V gene accounts for under half, and the cause of the remainder is not known. The sample table holds over 30,000 clones, of which almost 95% were seen once. The top ten clones comprise 1.2% of the sample.

The TCR sequence derives from a female donor with multiple sclerosis, enrolled in a pregnancy study. Input material: PBMCs (not recorded whether the cells were cultured). The sequence joins TRBV7-9 to TRBJ1-4; the D gene is unclear. CDR3 sequence: CASSREKLFF. The DNA reads as follows: TGTGCCAGCAGCCGTGAAAAACTGTTTTTT.